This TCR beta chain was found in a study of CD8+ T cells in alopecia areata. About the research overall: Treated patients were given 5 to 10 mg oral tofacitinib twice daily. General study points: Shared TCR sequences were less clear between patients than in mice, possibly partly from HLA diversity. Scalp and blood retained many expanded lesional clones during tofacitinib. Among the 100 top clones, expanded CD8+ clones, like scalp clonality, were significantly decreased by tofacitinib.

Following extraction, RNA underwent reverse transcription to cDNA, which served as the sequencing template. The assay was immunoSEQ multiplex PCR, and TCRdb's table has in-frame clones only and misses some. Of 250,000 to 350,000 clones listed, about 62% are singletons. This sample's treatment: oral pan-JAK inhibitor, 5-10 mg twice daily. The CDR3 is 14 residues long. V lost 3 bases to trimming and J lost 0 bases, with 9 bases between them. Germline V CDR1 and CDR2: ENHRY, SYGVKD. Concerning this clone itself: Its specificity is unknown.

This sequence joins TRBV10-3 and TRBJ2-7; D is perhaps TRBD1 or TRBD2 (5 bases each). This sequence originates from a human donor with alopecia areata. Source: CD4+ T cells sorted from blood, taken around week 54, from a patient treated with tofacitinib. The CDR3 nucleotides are TGTGCCATCAGTGAAGGGACGGCCTCCTACGAGCAGTACTTC. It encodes CAISEGTASYEQYF.